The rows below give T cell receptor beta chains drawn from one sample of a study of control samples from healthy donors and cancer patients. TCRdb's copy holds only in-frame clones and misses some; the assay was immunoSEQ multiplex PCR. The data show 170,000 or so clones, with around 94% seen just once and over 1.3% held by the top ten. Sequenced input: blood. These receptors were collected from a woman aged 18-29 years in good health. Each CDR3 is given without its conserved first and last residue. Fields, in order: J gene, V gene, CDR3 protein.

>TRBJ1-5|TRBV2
ASSETGSNQPQH
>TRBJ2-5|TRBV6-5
ASSYGGVQETQY
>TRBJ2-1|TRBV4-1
ASSRTGTGPYNEQF
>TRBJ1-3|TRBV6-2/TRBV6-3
ASSYGGLFSGNTIY
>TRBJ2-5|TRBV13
ASSAQSGGQETQY
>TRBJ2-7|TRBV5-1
ASRRTSGSYEQY
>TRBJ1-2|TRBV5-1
ASSLGPGGNLNYGYT
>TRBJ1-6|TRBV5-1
ASSQWDNNSPLH
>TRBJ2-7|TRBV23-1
ASSQSYRVGEQY
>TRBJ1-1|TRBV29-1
SVGPGQGAAF
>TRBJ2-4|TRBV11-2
ASSLVAAPGDIQY
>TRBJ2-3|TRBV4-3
ASSQVSGRHVDTQY
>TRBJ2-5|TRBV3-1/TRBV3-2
ASSQVGAGGGETQY
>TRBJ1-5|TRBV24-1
ATSAGTAERQPQH
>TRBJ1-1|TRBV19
ASGGRLPSEAF
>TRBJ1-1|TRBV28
ASSSQGWNTEAF
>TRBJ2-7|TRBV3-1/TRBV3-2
AGSQGGARGYEQY
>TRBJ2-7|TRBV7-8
ASSLAGPSEQY
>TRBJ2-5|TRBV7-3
ASSLEWGRTQETQY
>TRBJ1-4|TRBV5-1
ASSFGGGEEKLF
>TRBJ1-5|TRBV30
ASGKVGSNQPQH
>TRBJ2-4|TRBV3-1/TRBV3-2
ASSQGSVIQY
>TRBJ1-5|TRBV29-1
SVRGQNQPQH
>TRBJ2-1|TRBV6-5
ASSYRLNEQF
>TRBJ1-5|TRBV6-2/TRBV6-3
ASSKIDQPQH
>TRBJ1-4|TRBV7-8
ASSRGGLQGPNEKLF
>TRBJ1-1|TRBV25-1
ASGRTGRNTEAF
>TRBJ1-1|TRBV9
ASSVDRGLNTEAF